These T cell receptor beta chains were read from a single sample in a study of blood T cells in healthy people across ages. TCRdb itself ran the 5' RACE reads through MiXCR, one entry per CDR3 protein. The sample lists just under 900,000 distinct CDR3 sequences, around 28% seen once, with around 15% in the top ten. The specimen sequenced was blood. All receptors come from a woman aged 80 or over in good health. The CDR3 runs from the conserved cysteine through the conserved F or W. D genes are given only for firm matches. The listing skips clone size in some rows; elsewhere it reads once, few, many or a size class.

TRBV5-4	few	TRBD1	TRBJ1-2	TGTGCCAGCAGCTTGGACAGGGGCCTAATTAACTATGGCTACACCTTC	CASSLDRGLINYGYTF
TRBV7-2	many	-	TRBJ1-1	TGTGCCAGCAGCTACTATGGGAGGAACACTGAAGCTTTCTTT	CASSYYGRNTEAFF
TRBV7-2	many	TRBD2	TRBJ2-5	TGTGCCAGCAGCTTCTCTAGCGGTGGGGAGACCCAGTACTTC	CASSFSSGGETQYF
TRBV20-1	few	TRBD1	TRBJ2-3	TGCGGTGCCGTCGGGACAGGGGGTATCGGAGATACGCAGTATTTT	CGAVGTGGIGDTQYF
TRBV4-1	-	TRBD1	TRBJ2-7	TGCGCCAGCAGACTGACGGGACAGGGAACCTACGAGCAGTACTTC	CASRLTGQGTYEQYF
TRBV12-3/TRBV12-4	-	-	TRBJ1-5	TGTGCCAGCAGTCCTCAGGAAAAAAGCAATCAGCCCCAGCATTTT	CASSPQEKSNQPQHF
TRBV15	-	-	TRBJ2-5	TGTGCCACCAGCAGAGAGGAGGGATGGGAGACCCAGTACTTC	CATSREEGWETQYF
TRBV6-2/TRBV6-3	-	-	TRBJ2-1	TGTGCCAGCAGGTCCTTAATACAGAAGAATGAGCAGTTCTTC	CASRSLIQKNEQFF
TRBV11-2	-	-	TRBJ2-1	TGTGCCAGCAGCTTAGAGATGGGAACTTCATCCTACAATGAGCAGTTCTTC	CASSLEMGTSSYNEQFF
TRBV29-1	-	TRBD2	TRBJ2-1	TGCAGCGCCGTAGCGGGAGGGCCCAATGAGCAGTTCTTC	CSAVAGGPNEQFF
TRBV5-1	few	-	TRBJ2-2	TGCGCCAGCAGCCCGACAGGGACTAACGGGGAGCTGTTTTTT	CASSPTGTNGELFF
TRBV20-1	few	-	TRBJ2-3	TGCAGTGCAGGGGAAGTTACGCAGTATTTT	CSAGEVTQYF
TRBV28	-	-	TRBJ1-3	TGTGCCAGCAGTCCTCCAGGTGGGGTTCTTTCTGGAAACACCATATATTTT	CASSPPGGVLSGNTIYF
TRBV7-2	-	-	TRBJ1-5	TGTGCCAGCAGCTTAGTGGGAGGGAGGCAGCCCCAGCATTTT	CASSLVGGRQPQHF
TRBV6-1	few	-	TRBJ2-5	TGTGCCAGCAGTGCCCATGGGGGTAACAATGAGCAGTACTTC	CASSAHGGNNEQYF
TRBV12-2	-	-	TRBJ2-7	TGTGCAAGTCGCCCCTCTAGCGGGGGGATCTACGAGCAGTACTTC	CASRPSSGGIYEQYF
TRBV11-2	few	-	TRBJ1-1	TGTGCCAGCAGCGTAGATCCCCCTGGGTATGAAGCTTTCTTT	CASSVDPPGYEAFF
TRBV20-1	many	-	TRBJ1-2	TGCAGTGCTTTGGGCGCTGGCTATGGCTACACCTTC	CSALGAGYGYTF
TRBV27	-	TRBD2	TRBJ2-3	TGTGCCAGCAGTTTATTGCGGGGGGGCACAGGATCCTTGTATACGCAGTATTTT	CASSLLRGGTGSLYTQYF
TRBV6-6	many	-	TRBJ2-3	TGTGCCAGCACCCTACGGTCGGGGAGCACAGATACGCAGTATTTT	CASTLRSGSTDTQYF
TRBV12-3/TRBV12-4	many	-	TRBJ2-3	TGTGCCAGCAGTTTTAGTGGGGGACCAGATACGCAGTATTTT	CASSFSGGPDTQYF
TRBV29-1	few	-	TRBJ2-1	TGCAGCGTTGAAGGGGCAGCCGATGAGCAGTTCTTC	CSVEGAADEQFF
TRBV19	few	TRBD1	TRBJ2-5	TGTGCCAGTAGTTCGGGGACAGGGGGCCAGTACTTC	CASSSGTGGQYF
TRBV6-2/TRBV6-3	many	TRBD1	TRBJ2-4	TGTGCCAGCAGATTAGACAGGGTGGAGAACATTCAGTACTTC	CASRLDRVENIQYF
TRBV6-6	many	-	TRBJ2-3	TGTGCCAGCCGGAGTGGGACGCTCACAGATACGCAGTATTTT	CASRSGTLTDTQYF
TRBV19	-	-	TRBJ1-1	TGTGCCAGTAGCCCACCGCCGGGACGGATGAACACTGAAGCTTTCTTT	CASSPPPGRMNTEAFF
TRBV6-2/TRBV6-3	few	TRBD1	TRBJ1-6	TGTGCCACCCGCAAATCGGGACAGGGGGTCTCACCCCTCCACTTT	CATRKSGQGVSPLHF
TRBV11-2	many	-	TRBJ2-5	TGTGCCAGCAGCTTACCGGGAACTCTTCAGGAGACCCAGTACTTC	CASSLPGTLQETQYF
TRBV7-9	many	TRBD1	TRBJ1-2	TGTGCCAGCAGCTTATCAGGGGGCGAGTATGGCTACACCTTC	CASSLSGGEYGYTF